A single sample is the source of the 29 T cell receptor beta chains below, sequenced in a study of T cells in Graves' hyperthyroidism and ophthalmopathy. It was RNA transcripts that yielded the amplified TCR beta CDR3 regions. Researchers ran a first-round RT-PCR on the TCR CDR3 using the HTBI primer set. TCRdb redid the calling of the multiplex PCR reads with MiXCR, one entry per CDR3 protein. The profile covers around 300,000 distinct CDR3 sequences, with 10% to 15% appearing a single time and 7.8% taken by the ten largest. Source material: blood. The source is a young woman with Graves' hyperthyroidism that later progressed to Graves' ophthalmopathy.

In its sample, this clonotype was seen many times. The rearrangement uses TRBV2 and TRBJ2-7; TRBD2 might be the D (6 bases). The CDR3 has 13 amino acids. CDR1 and CDR2 (germline): SNHLY, FYNNEI. Trimming took 3 bases from V and 3 from J, leaving 9 bases between them. In nucleotides, the CDR3 is TGTGCCAGCAGTGATCCGGGGGTCTACGAGCAGTACTTC. As protein: CASSDPGVYEQYF.

This clonotype was recorded many times. This chain links TRBV7-9 with TRBJ2-7; a weak D match, TRBD1 (5 bases). With 2 bases removed from V and 2 bases from J, the gap between germline ends came to 13 bases. The germline V gene has CDR1 SEHNR and CDR2 FQNEAQ (reference sequence). The CDR3 totals 15 residues. In DNA, the CDR3 is TGTGCCAGCAGCTTACTTGAACAGGACCCCTACGAGCAGTACTTC. It is translated as CASSLLEQDPYEQYF.

This clonotype was observed at least ten times. Being one base from a much bigger clone, this may be a read error. The chain is built from TRBV7-2 and TRBJ1-1; D is unresolved. Trimming stripped 7 bases from V and 3 bases from J, with 6 bases between. The CDR3 runs to 11 residues. CDR1 is SGHTA and CDR2 is FQGNSA in the germline V gene. This chain's CDR3 is CASNSYTEAFF. CDR3 DNA: TGTGCCAGCAACTCTTACACTGAAGCTTTCTTT.

This clonotype occurred many times. The J gene is TRBJ1-5, the V gene TRBV7-2, with D unclear. The germline V and J ends were trimmed by 1 base and 5 bases, with 6 bases remaining between them. Germline CDR1 SGHTA, CDR2 FQGNSA. The CDR3 has 13 residues. CDR3: CASSLEVYQPQHF. CDR3 nucleotides: TGTGCCAGCAGCTTAGAAGTCTATCAGCCCCAGCATTTT. The whole variable domain, remainder taken from reference TRBV7-2 and TRBJ1-5, is GAGVSQSPSNKVTEKGKDVELRCDPISGHTALYWYRQSLGQGLEFLIYFQGNSAPDKSGLPSDRFSAERTGGSVSTLTIQRTQQEDSAVYLCASSLEVYQPQHFGDGTRLSIL.

This clonotype was seen many times. The CDR3: CASSPGLAELYEQYF. The CDR3 DNA sequence: TGTGCCAGCAGCCCCGGACTAGCGGAGCTCTACGAGCAGTACTTC. This chain links TRBV28 with TRBJ2-7, with 10 bases identical to TRBD2. Germline loops: CDR1 MDHEN, CDR2 SYDVKM. The CDR3 sequence is 15 residues long. The V and J ends lost 6 bases and 3 bases, in that order; junction bases with no gene match: 8.

This rearrangement joins TRBV11-2 to TRBJ2-1; 9 bases line up with TRBD2. This CDR3 region has 16 residues. V gave up 4 bases and J gave up 3 bases; unmatched junction bases: 7. CDR1 is SGHAT and CDR2 is FQNNGV in the germline V gene. CDR3 DNA sequence: TGTGCCAGCAGCTCGTTAGCGGGAGCGGACTACAATGAGCAGTTCTTC. This gives the protein CASSSLAGADYNEQFF.

This clonotype was detected many times. The chain uses TRBV30 and TRBJ2-5; 7 bases are a match to TRBD2. The CDR3 covers 13 residues. Per germline, CDR1 GTSNPN and CDR2 SVGIG (reference sequence). Losses at the gene ends were 6 bases for V and 4 bases for J; bases not matched to a gene: 8. The DNA of the CDR3 is TGTGCCTGTAACCGACTAGCCGGAGAGACCCAGTACTTC. As protein: CACNRLAGETQYF. The entire variable domain, with the rest obtained from reference TRBV30 and TRBJ2-5, is as follows: SQTIHQWPATLVQPVGSPLSLECTVEGTSNPNLYWYRQAAGRGLQLLFYSVGIGQISSEVPQNLSASRPQDRQFILSSKKLLLSDSGFYLCACNRLAGETQYFGPGTRLLVL.

This clonotype showed up many times. V and J are TRBV7-9 and TRBJ1-1; D gene uncertain. The germline V gene encodes CDR1 SEHNR and CDR2 FQNEAQ (reference sequence). This CDR3 is built from 14 residues. With 1 base removed from V and 6 bases from J, the gap between germline ends came to 12 bases. CDR3 sequence reads: CASSLGGGFPEAFF. The CDR3 region has the DNA TGTGCCAGCAGCTTAGGAGGCGGGTTCCCTGAAGCTTTCTTT.

This clonotype was seen at least ten times. The chain uses TRBV2 and TRBJ2-7; possibly TRBD1 for D (5 bases). This CDR3 is built from 14 residues. The V end was cut by 1 base, the J end by 4 bases, with 11 bases between. Per germline, CDR1 SNHLY and CDR2 FYNNEI. The CDR3: CASSEVGRVYEQYF. DNA for the CDR3: TGTGCCAGCAGTGAAGTCGGCAGGGTGTACGAGCAGTACTTC.

This clonotype was detected ten times or more. As DNA, the CDR3 is TGTGCCAGCAGCTCCAACTTCGGGGGGGGTAACAATCAGCCCCAGCATTTT. Its protein is CASSSNFGGGNNQPQHF. The rearrangement joins TRBV7-2 to TRBJ1-5, with TRBD1 as a possible D gene (5 bases). CDR1 is SGHTA, CDR2 FQGNSA, per germline. Trimming shortened V by 4 bases and J by 3 bases, and 19 bases separated the two germline ends. This CDR3 has 17 residues.

The rearrangement links TRBV18 to TRBJ2-7; the match to TRBD1 covers 7 bases. V dropped 2 bases and J dropped 3; count of bases not matched to a gene: 4. The CDR3 loop spans 14 amino acids. In germline, CDR1 is KGHSH, CDR2 LQKENI. CDR3 region: CASSPSGQNYEQYF. CDR3 nucleotides: TGTGCCAGCTCACCATCGGGACAGAACTACGAGCAGTACTTC.

This clonotype came up many times. J is TRBJ2-1 and V is TRBV27; 7 nucleotides match TRBD2. V shed 10 bases, J shed 2 bases, and the junction held 5 bases outside the gene matches. The CDR3 length is 13 residues. The germline CDR1 and CDR2 sequences are MNHEY and SMNVEV (reference sequence). CDR3 in DNA: TGTGCCACCAGCGGGGTCCCCTACAATGAGCAGTTCTTC. Its protein product is CATSGVPYNEQFF.

The V call is TRBV5-5, the J call TRBJ1-2; no firm D call. The CDR3 has 14 amino acids. Germline V gene lookup returns CDR1 SGHKS and CDR2 YYEKEE (reference sequence). Trimming removed 2 bases at V and 7 bases at J, with 15 bases between. The CDR3 sequence is CASSLARSSLGYTF. The CDR3 DNA reads TGTGCCAGCAGCTTAGCAAGGTCGAGCCTTGGCTACACCTTC.

This clonotype was seen ten or more times. The chain links TRBV11-2 to TRBJ2-7, with D uncertain. This CDR3 region has 12 residues. The V gene lost 8 bases and the J gene lost 3 bases, with 11 bases spanning the gap. Per germline, CDR1 SGHAT and CDR2 FQNNGV. The CDR3 region has the DNA TGTGCCAGCGGACGGGCTTTCTACGAGCAGTACTTC. It translates to CASGRAFYEQYF.

This clonotype was observed at least ten times. The chain uses TRBV20-1 and TRBJ2-3; 7 positions agree with TRBD2. V dropped 5 bases and J dropped 7; count of bases not matched to a gene: 18. CDR3 length: 16 amino acids. The germline V gene encodes CDR1 DFQATT and CDR2 SNEGSKA (reference sequence). CDR3 nucleotide sequence: TGCAGTGCTTCCTTGGGAGGGATCCTACCCGCGAATACGCAGTATTTT. Its translation is CSASLGGILPANTQYF.

The chain is built from TRBV19 and TRBJ2-6; maybe TRBD1 (6 bases). The CDR3 is made up of 15 amino acids. Germline-derived CDR1 and CDR2 are LNHDA and SQIVND (reference sequence). V was pared by 3 bases and J by 4 bases, with 10 bases between. The CDR3 region has the DNA TGTGCCAGTAGTATGGGGGCGAACGGGGCCAACGTCCTGACTTTC. Translation gives CASSMGANGANVLTF. The variable domain in full, with the rest retrieved from reference TRBV19 and TRBJ2-6, is DGGITQSPKYLFRKEGQNVTLSCEQNLNHDAMYWYRQDPGQGLRLIYYSQIVNDFQKGDIAEGYSVSREKKESFPLTVTSAQKNPTAFYLCASSMGANGANVLTFGAGSRLTVL.

The chain joins TRBV5-1 to TRBJ2-1, with TRBD1 as a possible D gene (5 bases). Germline CDR1 is SGHRS and CDR2 is YFSETQ. V lost 9 bases and J 1 base, leaving 17 bases between the germline ends. CDR3 length equals 15 residues. In DNA, the CDR3 is TGCGCCAACAACATGGGGCTGGCATCCTACAATGAGCAGTTCTTC. This gives the protein CANNMGLASYNEQFF.

This clonotype came up many times. The chain joins TRBV12-3 or TRBV12-4 to TRBJ1-2; weak D call: TRBD1 (6 bases). Trimming pared 4 bases from V and 3 bases from J, leaving 12 bases between. The CDR3 loop spans 14 amino acids. CDR3 DNA: TGTGCCAGCAGTTACGGGACAACTCACTATGGCTACACCTTC. This sequence encodes CASSYGTTHYGYTF.

This clonotype occurred many times. This rearrangement joins TRBV7-9 to TRBJ2-3; 7 nucleotides agree with TRBD2. Trimming cost V 5 bases and J 3 bases; bases outside gene matches: 14. Germline lookup yields CDR1 SEHNR and CDR2 FQNEAQ (reference sequence). The CDR3 consists of 17 residues. The DNA of the CDR3 is TGTGCCAGCAGCCACTCGGAAAGCGGGACCGAAACAGATACGCAGTATTTT. It is translated as CASSHSESGTETDTQYF.

The rearrangement uses TRBV10-3 and TRBJ2-1; D is tentatively TRBD1 or TRBD2 (5 bases each). The germline V and J ends were trimmed by 0 bases and 6 bases, with 12 bases remaining between them. The germline V gene has CDR1 ENHRY and CDR2 SYGVKD. The CDR3 is made up of 15 amino acids. In DNA, the CDR3 is TGTGCCATCAGTGAGTCGGGGGAGAAAAGCAATGAGCAGTTCTTC. This encodes CAISESGEKSNEQFF.

This clonotype was observed at least ten times. The V and J genes are TRBV7-2 and TRBJ2-3; D gene unclear. Trimming cost V 5 bases and J 9 bases, with 12 bases left between them. The CDR3 spans 12 residues. Germline CDR1 SGHTA, CDR2 FQGNSA. CDR3 sequence: CASSPFGQTQYF. The CDR3 nucleotides read TGTGCCAGCAGCCCCTTCGGTCAAACGCAGTATTTT. The whole variable domain, filled in from reference TRBV7-2 and TRBJ2-3, reads GAGVSQSPSNKVTEKGKDVELRCDPISGHTALYWYRQSLGQGLEFLIYFQGNSAPDKSGLPSDRFSAERTGGSVSTLTIQRTQQEDSAVYLCASSPFGQTQYFGPGTRLTVL.

This clonotype was recorded many times. The chain combines TRBV11-2 with TRBJ2-6; TRBD1 matches at 7 bases. V was clipped by 1 base and J by 12 bases; unmatched bases: 3. The V gene's germline CDR1 is SGHAT and CDR2 FQNNGV. CDR3 length: 13 amino acids. The CDR3 region is CASSLVTGVVLTF. CDR3 nucleotides: TGTGCCAGCAGCTTAGTAACAGGGGTCGTCCTGACTTTC.

This clonotype was counted many times. The chain uses TRBV7-6 and TRBJ2-3; D perhaps matches TRBD1 (5 bases). CDR3 length: 17 residues. Germline V gene lookup returns CDR1 SGHVS and CDR2 FNYEAQ. Trimming cost V 5 bases and J 2 bases, with 20 bases left between them. The CDR3 coding sequence is TGTGCCAGCAGCCAACTACCGACAGAACCACACACAGATACGCAGTATTTT. This codes for CASSQLPTEPHTDTQYF.

V usage is TRBV12-3 or TRBV12-4 and J usage is TRBJ1-1, with D maybe TRBD1 (5 bases). The CDR3 sequence is 13 residues long. Between the trimmed V and J ends, which lost 5 bases and 4 bases, there was a span of 11 bases. The CDR3 coding sequence is TGTGCCAGCAGTAGGGGAAGTTTCACTGAAGCTTTCTTT. Its protein is CASSRGSFTEAFF.

This clonotype was observed at least ten times. V gene TRBV12-3 or TRBV12-4 combines with J gene TRBJ2-1; TRBD2 matches at 7 bases. The CDR3 extends over 16 amino acids. Trimming at V came to 2 bases and at J to 4 bases, leaving 8 bases not matched to a gene. CDR3 nucleotides: TGTGCCAGCAGTTTATTTGCGGGAGTCGGGTACAATGAGCAGTTCTTC. Protein sequence: CASSLFAGVGYNEQFF.

In its sample, this clonotype was seen many times. This chain links TRBV29-1 with TRBJ2-1, with 12 bases matching TRBD2. This CDR3 is 18 amino acids long. The V segment lost 5 bases and the J segment 2 bases; nucleotides outside the gene matches: 13. Per germline, CDR1 SQVTM and CDR2 ANQGSEA. The CDR3 loop reads CSVFPLAGGPETYNEQFF. CDR3 sequence (DNA): TGCAGCGTTTTCCCCCTAGCGGGAGGGCCAGAGACCTACAATGAGCAGTTCTTC.

There are many counts of this clonotype. The chain recombines TRBV27 with TRBJ2-3; 9 bases agree with TRBD1. The length of the CDR3 is 15 residues. Trimming removed 5 bases from V and 2 bases from J; junction bases left unmatched: 5. The germline V gene has CDR1 MNHEY and CDR2 SMNVEV (reference sequence). The DNA for the CDR3 is TGTGCCAGCAGTGCCCGGGACAGGGACACAGATACGCAGTATTTT. This sequence encodes CASSARDRDTDTQYF.

This clonotype was recorded at least ten times. This chain uses TRBV27 with TRBJ1-1; D might be TRBD1 (5 bases). The CDR3 is 13 residues long. Germline CDR1 reads MNHEY; CDR2 reads SMNVEV (reference sequence). V lost 4 bases, J lost 5 bases, and 11 bases lay in between. DNA of the CDR3: TGTGCCAGCAGTTGGGGGGTCGGGACTGAAGCTTTCTTT. This sequence encodes CASSWGVGTEAFF.

This clonotype was recorded many times. V and J are TRBV3-1 and TRBJ1-1; D ambiguous. CDR1 LGHDT and CDR2 YNNKEL come from the germline V gene (reference sequence). The CDR3 sequence is 18 residues long. V was trimmed by 4 bases and J by 4 bases, leaving 25 bases between them. CDR3 DNA sequence: TGTGCCAGCAGCCCGAATCCTGACCCACTCCCGGGGATCACTGAAGCTTTCTTT. It codes for CASSPNPDPLPGITEAFF.